The text below deals with one T cell receptor beta chain. Method: immunoSEQ multiplex PCR; TCRdb's copy keeps in-frame clones and lacks some. The data show some 30,000 clones, with 74% seen just once and roughly 12% held by the top ten. This sample is drawn from a study of OX40 agonist ivuxolimab in advanced cancers. Study information: Averaging 60 years in age, with a range of about 23 to 85, the cohort was about 83% male.

The germline CDR1 and CDR2 sequences are SEHNR and FQNEAQ (reference sequence). This CDR3 is 16 amino acids long. Trimming shortened V by 1 base and J by 0 bases, and 10 bases separated the two germline ends. The V gene is TRBV7-9, the J gene TRBJ2-4; D is perhaps TRBD2 (5 bases). This sequence was found in an adult with an advanced solid tumor such as melanoma, head and neck, liver or kidney cancer. The sample was CD4+ or CD8+ T cells sorted from blood, taken in a trial of the OX40 agonist ivuxolimab. The CDR3 loop is CASSLEGLLAKNIQYF. CDR3 nucleotide sequence: TGTGCCAGCAGCTTAGAAGGACTGTTAGCCAAAAACATTCAGTACTTC.